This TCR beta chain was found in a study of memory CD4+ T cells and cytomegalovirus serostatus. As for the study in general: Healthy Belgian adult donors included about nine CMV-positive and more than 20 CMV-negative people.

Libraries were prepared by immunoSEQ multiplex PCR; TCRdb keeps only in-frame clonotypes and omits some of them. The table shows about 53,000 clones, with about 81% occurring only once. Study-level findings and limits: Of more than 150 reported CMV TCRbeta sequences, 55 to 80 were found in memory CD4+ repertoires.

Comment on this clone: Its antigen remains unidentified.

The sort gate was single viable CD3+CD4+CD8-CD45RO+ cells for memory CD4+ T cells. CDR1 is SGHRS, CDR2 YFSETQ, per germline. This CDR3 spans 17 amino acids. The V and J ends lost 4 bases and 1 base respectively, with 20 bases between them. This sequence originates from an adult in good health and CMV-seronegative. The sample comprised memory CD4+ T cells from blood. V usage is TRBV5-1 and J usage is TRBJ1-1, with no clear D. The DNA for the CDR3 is TGCGCCAGCAGCATGGAAATTACGGGGTACGCGAACACTGAAGCTTTCTTT. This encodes CASSMEITGYANTEAFF.